These 17 T cell receptor beta chains share one sample of origin, sequenced in a study of blood T cell repertoires in COVID-19. TCRdb's copy holds only in-frame clones and misses some; the assay was immunoSEQ multiplex PCR. Here the sample spans 120,000 or so clones, 83% being singletons. The source material was peripheral blood. The receptors here all came from a man aged 80 or over with active or convalescent COVID-19.

The chain combines TRBV18 with TRBJ2-7; maybe TRBD2 (5 bases). The germline CDR1 and CDR2 sequences are KGHSH and LQKENI. The CDR3 sequence is 13 residues long. Trimming stripped 0 bases from V and 6 bases from J, with 9 bases between. Here the CDR3 DNA reads TGTGCCAGCTCACCACCGCCGGGGATCGAGCAGTACTTC. Its translation: CASSPPPGIEQYF.

The chain carries TRBV7-9 and TRBJ2-3, with D hard to call. This CDR3 has 15 amino acids. The germline V gene has CDR1 SEHNR and CDR2 FQNEAQ (reference sequence). Trimming stripped 6 bases from V and 2 bases from J, with 15 bases between. In DNA form, the CDR3 reads TGTGCCAGCAGTCCCCCCCCCGGTTCCACAGATACGCAGTATTTT. Encoded protein: CASSPPPGSTDTQYF.

CDR3 bases: TGTGCCAGCAGTCCCGGGACAGGTTTTTACAGCACAGATACGCAGTATTTT. Its protein product is CASSPGTGFYSTDTQYF. J is TRBJ2-3 and V is TRBV27; 8 nucleotides agree with TRBD1. The trim removed 5 bases at V and 0 bases at J, leaving 10 bases unmatched. CDR3 length: 17 amino acids. Germline V gene data show CDR1 as MNHEY and CDR2 as SMNVEV (reference sequence).

This chain connects TRBV29-1 to TRBJ2-2, with no clear D. The germline V gene encodes CDR1 SQVTM and CDR2 ANQGSEA. CDR3 size: 13 residues. Trimming shortened V by 4 bases and J by 0 bases, and 6 bases separated the two germline ends. CDR3 residues: CSVARANTGELFF. In DNA form, the CDR3 reads TGCAGCGTTGCTCGCGCGAACACCGGGGAGCTGTTTTTT.

The V gene is TRBV29-1, the J gene TRBJ2-7; 8 nucleotides line up with TRBD2. CDR3 length: 15 residues. Per the germline V gene, CDR1 is SQVTM and CDR2 is ANQGSEA. Trimming removed 7 bases from V and 1 base from J; junction bases left unmatched: 12. CDR3 sequence reads: CSALLAGGPSYEQYF. The CDR3 DNA follows: TGCAGCGCCCTCCTGGCGGGGGGCCCTTCCTACGAGCAGTACTTC.

The chain carries TRBV6-6 and TRBJ1-4; tentative D call: TRBD1 (5 bases). This CDR3 region has 15 residues. Germline CDR1 MNHNY, CDR2 SVGAGI (reference sequence). V dropped 4 bases and J dropped 6 bases, with 15 bases sitting between them. The CDR3 is CASSWLGGEDEKLFF. The CDR3, as DNA: TGTGCCAGCAGTTGGCTCGGGGGGGAGGATGAAAAACTGTTTTTT.

This rearrangement joins TRBV14 to TRBJ1-6; D remains ambiguous. The CDR3 runs to 13 residues. Germline V gives CDR1 SGHDN, CDR2 FVKESK. Between the trimmed V and J ends, which lost 1 base and 10 bases, there was a span of 8 bases. The CDR3 DNA reads as TGTGCCAGCAGCCAAGTTTCTGGCTCACCCCTCCACTTT. Translation gives CASSQVSGSPLHF.

The rearrangement joins TRBV6-5 to TRBJ1-5; no reliable D call. Trimming left V 7 bases short and J 9 bases short, with 13 bases between. This CDR3 region has 12 residues. Per the germline V gene, CDR1 is MNHEY and CDR2 is SVGAGI. The CDR3 DNA sequence: TGTGCCAGCAATAGACTAGGTTCGCCCCAGCATTTT. It specifies CASNRLGSPQHF.

This clone was found a few times. The gene calls are TRBV5-6 and TRBJ2-1; 9 bases fit TRBD2. With 4 bases clipped from V and 8 bases from J, the junction kept 10 bases outside the gene matches. The length of the CDR3 is 15 residues. CDR1 and CDR2 from the germline V gene are SGHDT and YYEEEE. As DNA, the CDR3 is TGTGCCAGCAGCCTATGGAATAGCGGGGGCTATGAGCAGTTCTTC. Protein product: CASSLWNSGGYEQFF. Complete variable domain (other parts from reference TRBV5-6 and TRBJ2-1): DAGVTQSPTHLIKTRGQQVTLRCSPKSGHDTVSWYQQALGQGPQFIFQYYEEEERQRGNFPDRFSGHQFPNYSSELNVNALLLGDSALYLCASSLWNSGGYEQFFGPGTRLTVL.

The sample holds one count of this clone. The chain links TRBV5-4 to TRBJ1-1; TRBD1 matches 7 bases. Germline lookup yields CDR1 SGHNT and CDR2 YYREEE (reference sequence). The CDR3 is 14 residues long. After removal of 1 base from V and 4 bases from J, the junction contained 4 bases not matched to a gene. The CDR3 DNA follows: TGTGCCAGCAGCTTGACAGGGGACAGCACTGAAGCTTTCTTT. It encodes CASSLTGDSTEAFF.

This clone was seen more than once but under ten times. V usage is TRBV4-1 and J usage is TRBJ1-4; TRBD1 matches 9 bases. Germline loops: CDR1 MGHRA, CDR2 YSYEKL. This CDR3 region has 16 residues. Trimming removed 4 bases from V and 4 bases from J; junction bases left unmatched: 7. For the CDR3, the DNA is TGCGCCAGCAGCCTTACAGGGGGCGAGGTTAATGAAAAACTGTTTTTT. Translated, it gives CASSLTGGEVNEKLFF.

The CDR3 region has the DNA TGTGCCAGTAGTATGGGCCGGGAGCTAAAAAACGGCTATAATTCACCCCTCCACTTT. This translates into CASSMGRELKNGYNSPLHF. The J gene is TRBJ1-6, the V gene TRBV19; D gene unclear. Germline loops: CDR1 LNHDA, CDR2 SQIVND (reference sequence). Trimming shortened V by 3 bases and J by 3 bases, and 21 bases separated the two germline ends. The length of the CDR3 is 19 residues.

The chain joins TRBV7-9 to TRBJ2-7; 10 bases line up with TRBD1. The germline V gene has CDR1 SEHNR and CDR2 FQNEAQ (reference sequence). CDR3 length: 14 residues. V trimming: 5 bases; J trimming: 6 bases; junction bases outside the gene matches: 7. The CDR3 here is CASSQTGGAGEQYF. DNA of the CDR3: TGTGCCAGCAGCCAGACAGGGGGCGCGGGCGAGCAGTACTTC.

This clone was detected once. V usage is TRBV4-2 and J usage is TRBJ2-7, with 10 bases matching TRBD1. There are 16 residues in the CDR3. Germline CDR1 and CDR2: LGHNA and YNFKEQ. The V and J ends lost 3 bases and 5 bases, in that order; junction bases with no gene match: 10. The CDR3 bases are TGTGCCAGCAGCCAGGAAATCCGACAGGGGGCCCACGAGCAGTACTTC. It codes for CASSQEIRQGAHEQYF.

This clone has only a few counts. The genes are TRBV7-2 and TRBJ2-1; weak D call: TRBD1 (5 bases). V lost 5 bases and J lost 9, with 11 bases in between. The CDR3 covers 12 residues. CDR1 and CDR2 from the germline V gene are SGHTA and FQGNSA. The CDR3 reads CASSPARVEQFF. CDR3 coding DNA: TGTGCCAGCAGCCCCGCCAGGGTTGAGCAGTTCTTC.

The rearrangement uses TRBV28 and TRBJ1-5; the D is unclear. V lost 6 bases, J lost 0 bases, and 15 bases lay in between. Germline assignment: CDR1 MDHEN and CDR2 SYDVKM. This CDR3 contains 16 residues. The CDR3 coding sequence is TGTGCCAGCAGCCGCGGTGGACGGGATAGCAATCAGCCCCAGCATTTT. It specifies CASSRGGRDSNQPQHF.

The chain joins TRBV5-6 to TRBJ2-2, with 8 bases identical to TRBD1. J gave up 3 bases and V 0 bases, and 4 bases lay outside the gene matches. This CDR3 spans 16 amino acids. The V gene's germline CDR1 is SGHDT and CDR2 YYEEEE. The CDR3, as DNA: TGTGCCAGCAGCTTGGTGGCAGGGGGCTACACCGGGGAGCTGTTTTTT. Encoded protein: CASSLVAGGYTGELFF.